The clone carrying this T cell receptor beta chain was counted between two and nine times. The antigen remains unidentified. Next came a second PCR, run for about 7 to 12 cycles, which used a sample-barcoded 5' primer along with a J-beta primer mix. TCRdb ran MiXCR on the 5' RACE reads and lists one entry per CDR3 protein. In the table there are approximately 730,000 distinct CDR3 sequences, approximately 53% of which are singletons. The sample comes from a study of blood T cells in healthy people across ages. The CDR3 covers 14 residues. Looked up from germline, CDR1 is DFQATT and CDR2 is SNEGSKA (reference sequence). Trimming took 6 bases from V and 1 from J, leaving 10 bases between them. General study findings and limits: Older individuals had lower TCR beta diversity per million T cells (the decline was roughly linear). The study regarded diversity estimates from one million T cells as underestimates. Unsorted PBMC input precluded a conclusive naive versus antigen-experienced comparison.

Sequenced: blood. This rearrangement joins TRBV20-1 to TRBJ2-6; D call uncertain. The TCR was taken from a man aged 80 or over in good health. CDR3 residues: CSAPVRSGANVLTF. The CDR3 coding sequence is TGCAGTGCACCAGTGCGTTCTGGGGCCAACGTCCTGACTTTC.